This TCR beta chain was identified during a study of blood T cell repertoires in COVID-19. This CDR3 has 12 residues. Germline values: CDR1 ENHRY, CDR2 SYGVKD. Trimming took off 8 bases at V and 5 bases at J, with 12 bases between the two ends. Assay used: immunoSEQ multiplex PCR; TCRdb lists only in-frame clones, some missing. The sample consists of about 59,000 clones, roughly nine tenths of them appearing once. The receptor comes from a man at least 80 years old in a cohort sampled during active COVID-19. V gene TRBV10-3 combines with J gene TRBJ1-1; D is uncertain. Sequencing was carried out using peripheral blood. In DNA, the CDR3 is TGTGCCATCTCGGCTAGGGAGACTGAAGCTTTCTTT. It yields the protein CAISARETEAFF.